This T cell receptor beta chain was found in a study of blood T cell repertoires in COVID-19. Sequencing used immunoSEQ multiplex PCR; TCRdb keeps in-frame clones, though not all of them. In the table there are 200,000 to 250,000 clones, about 79% of which are singletons. This clonotype originated in a man in his fifties or sixties with active or convalescent COVID-19. Specimen: peripheral blood.

CDR3 in amino acids: CATRTSGSTDTQYF. CDR3 in DNA: TGTGCCACCAGGACTAGCGGCAGCACAGATACGCAGTATTTT. The chain employs TRBV6-6 and TRBJ2-3; 10 bases fit TRBD2. V lost 10 bases, J lost 0 bases, and 4 bases stayed unmatched. The CDR3 length is 14 residues. Germline V gene lookup returns CDR1 MNHNY and CDR2 SVGAGI (reference sequence).